This TCR beta chain stems from a study of graft-versus-host responses after intestinal transplantation. Study information: The whole recipient group had anti-thymocyte globulin induction followed by tacrolimus and steroids for three to four years. Overall study results and limits: Analysis identified GvH clones in recipient marrow, with some appearing first in ileum or blood. Early post-transplant HvG declines showed an association with peak circulating GvH clone levels.

Responder cells labeled with CFSE (roughly 200,000) were co-plated with irradiated stimulator cells labeled with violet dye (roughly 200,000). A sort after the reaction isolated proliferating CFSE-low CD3+CD4+ and CD3+CD8+ responders. The table came from immunoSEQ multiplex PCR; TCRdb's copy has only in-frame clones and leaves some out. This table has some 14,000 clones, over 35% appearing once. The germline CDR1 and CDR2 sequences are SEHNR and FQNEAQ (reference sequence). With 4 bases clipped from V and 6 bases from J, the junction kept 3 bases outside the gene matches. This CDR3 is built from 15 residues.

This chain connects TRBV7-9 to TRBJ2-2, with 12 nucleotides matching TRBD1. The clonotype was recovered from a human patient who received an intestinal transplant. The sequenced sample was alloreactive CD8+ T cells from a mixed lymphocyte reaction culture, obtained before intestinal transplant. Described subset: CFSE-low proliferating T cells sorted from roughly six-day pre-transplant mixed lymphocyte reaction (GvH or HvG direction). The CDR3 region is CASSYRDRGPGELFF. CDR3 coding DNA: TGTGCCAGCAGCTATAGGGACAGGGGGCCCGGGGAGCTGTTTTTT.